Sequencing of this TCR beta chain was carried out in a study of T cell responses to AZD1222 COVID-19 vaccine. Whole-study results and caveats: Baseline serostatus was positive in only 5 to 7 AZD1222 recipients. The CD4 TCRs associated with vaccination extended across spike and predominated at 160-218 and 743-854.

About this clone itself: The antigen remains undetermined.

Sequencing was performed with immunoSEQ multiplex PCR; in TCRdb, only in-frame clones are kept and a portion is missing. This sample has 100,000 to 150,000 clones, with 70% to 85% found just once. The material sequenced was peripheral blood, taken on day 0 of AZD1222 vaccination. The TCR comes from an adult in good health.

For the CDR3, the DNA is TGTGCCAGCAGACAGGACTATGGCTACACCTTC. Its translation is CASRQDYGYTF. V and J are TRBV14 and TRBJ1-2; tentatively, D is TRBD1 (5 bases). The V end was cut by 6 bases, the J end by 3 bases, with 5 bases between. The CDR3 has 11 amino acids. CDR1 is SGHDN and CDR2 is FVKESK in the germline V gene. Full variable domain (remainder filled in from reference TRBV14 and TRBJ1-2): EAGVTQFPSHSVIEKGQTVTLRCDPISGHDNLYWYRRVMGKEIKFLLHFVKESKQDESGMPNNRFLAERTGGTYSTLKVQPAELEDSGVYFCASRQDYGYTFGSGTRLTVV.